The 21 T cell receptor beta chains below all came from one sample that was sequenced in a study of metastatic and nonmetastatic thyroid tumors. TCRdb recomputed clones from the PCR reads via MiXCR. The top ten clones hold approximately 15% of a sample with some 16,000 clones, around 14% of them seen once. Each patient came to thyroid surgery without any prior treatment (of any kind). What was sequenced was blood. These receptors originate from a female donor with papillary thyroid cancer or a benign thyroid nodule (not recorded which). Some clones in this sample may be carry-over from other donors' samples.

This clone has ten or more counts. The gene calls are TRBV19 and TRBJ2-7; tentatively, D is TRBD2 (5 bases). Germline V gene sequence: CDR1 LNHDA, CDR2 SQIVND (reference sequence). Trimming removed 7 bases from V and 0 bases from J, with 16 bases in between. The CDR3 contains 15 residues. The CDR3 nucleotides read TGTGCCAGTACGCACTCCTCCGGGAACTCCTACGAGCAGTACTTC. It encodes CASTHSSGNSYEQYF.

This clone was observed many times. The chain links TRBV20-1 to TRBJ2-6; maybe TRBD1 (6 bases). Germline V gives CDR1 DFQATT, CDR2 SNEGSKA (reference sequence). V was pared by 1 base and J by 2 bases, with 18 bases between. The CDR3 has 18 amino acids. CDR3 sequence (DNA): TGCAGTGCTAGAGCCCAGACAGGTGGATTGCCTGGGGCCAACGTCCTGACTTTC. This codes for CSARAQTGGLPGANVLTF.

This clone was counted a few times. The chain employs TRBV2 and TRBJ2-1, with a tentative D call TRBD2 (5 bases). The CDR3 totals 14 residues. V was pared by 3 bases and J by 5 bases, with 11 bases between. Germline V lookup: CDR1 SNHLY, CDR2 FYNNEI. The CDR3 reads CASSEDGLDNEQFF. The DNA of the CDR3 is TGTGCCAGCAGTGAGGATGGACTCGACAATGAGCAGTTCTTC.

This clone has a count of ten or more. The rearrangement joins TRBV4-1 to TRBJ1-4, with 10 nucleotides matching TRBD1. CDR1 and CDR2 (germline): MGHRA, YSYEKL. The V gene end was trimmed by 6 bases and the J gene end by 6 bases; junction bases not matched to a gene: 7. The CDR3 has 15 residues. Here the CDR3 reads CASRHAGTGDEKLFF. CDR3 nucleotide sequence: TGCGCCAGCAGGCACGCCGGGACAGGGGATGAAAAACTGTTTTTT.

This clone is classed as medium-sized. The chain couples TRBV28 to TRBJ1-2, with TRBD1 identical over 11 bases. Germline V gene data show CDR1 as MDHEN and CDR2 as SYDVKM. The CDR3 extends over 16 amino acids. The junction had 6 bases not matched to a gene; V was cut back by 3 bases and J by 3 bases. The CDR3 nucleotides read TGTGCCAGCAGTTTGGACAGGGGGCTAAGGGACTATGGCTACACCTTC. This translates into CASSLDRGLRDYGYTF.

This clone was counted at least ten times. The chain employs TRBV28 and TRBJ1-2; unclear D gene. The CDR3 extends over 19 amino acids. The V end was cut by 8 bases, the J end by 14 bases, with 42 bases between. Germline V CDR1 and CDR2: MDHEN, SYDVKM. CDR3 DNA sequence: TGTGCCAGCGGCCTGACCCGGAGGCATCCCTCCCTGGGTATTTTAGGTGGAACCTTC. Translated, it gives CASGLTRRHPSLGILGGTF.

This clone occurred many times. This chain uses TRBV3-1 with TRBJ1-2; 7 bases match TRBD1. Germline CDR1 reads LGHDT; CDR2 reads YNNKEL (reference sequence). With 2 bases clipped from V and 8 bases from J, the junction kept 8 bases outside the gene matches. This CDR3 contains 14 residues. The CDR3 bases are TGTGCCAGCAGCCAAAAACAGGGGTTGAGGGGCTACACCTTC. Protein: CASSQKQGLRGYTF. The full variable domain, completed using reference TRBV3-1 and TRBJ1-2, is DTAVSQTPKYLVTQMGNDKSIKCEQNLGHDTMYWYKQDSKKFLKIMFSYNNKELIINETVPNRFSPKSPDKAHLNLHINSLELGDSAVYFCASSQKQGLRGYTFGSGTRLTVV.

This clone was observed many times. This sequence joins TRBV9 and TRBJ2-3; D ambiguous. The V end was cut by 1 base, the J end by 3 bases, with 3 bases between. Germline assignment: CDR1 SGDLS and CDR2 YYNGEE. This CDR3 spans 12 amino acids. In nucleotides, the CDR3 is TGTGCCAGCAGCGTAAAAACAGATACGCAGTATTTT. Translation: CASSVKTDTQYF.

This clone was detected many times. This sequence joins TRBV20-1 and TRBJ1-5, with D uncertain. This CDR3 is 13 amino acids long. Germline lookup yields CDR1 DFQATT and CDR2 SNEGSKA (reference sequence). The CDR3 coding sequence is TGCAGCGTTGATCGGTCGGGGTTGCAGCCCCAGCATTTT. Translated, it gives CSVDRSGLQPQHF.

In its sample, this clone is medium-sized. The chain has TRBV2 and TRBJ2-2; D is uncertain. Per the germline V gene, CDR1 is SNHLY and CDR2 is FYNNEI. The CDR3 loop spans 15 amino acids. V dropped 6 bases and J dropped 1 base, with 12 bases sitting between them. The CDR3 reads CASRAEVLNTGELFF. The CDR3 DNA is TGTGCCAGCAGAGCTGAAGTTTTGAACACCGGGGAGCTGTTTTTT.

This chain connects TRBV2 to TRBJ1-1, with TRBD1 as a possible D gene (5 bases). The CDR3 totals 17 residues. V lost 6 bases, J lost 0 bases, and 20 bases lay in between. Per germline, CDR1 SNHLY and CDR2 FYNNEI. The DNA for the CDR3 is TGTGCCAGCAGCCTCCAAGGGACGGGGTTGATGAACACTGAAGCTTTCTTT. This sequence encodes CASSLQGTGLMNTEAFF. Full variable domain (missing parts from reference TRBV2 and TRBJ1-1): EPEVTQTPSHQVTQMGQEVILRCVPISNHLYFYWYRQILGQKVEFLVSFYNNEISEKSEIFDDQFSVERPDGSNFTLKIRSTKLEDSAMYFCASSLQGTGLMNTEAFFGQGTRLTVV.

Many counts were recorded for this clone. The CDR3 coding sequence is TGCAGTGCTAAGGTCAGGGGTGATAGCAATCAGCCCCAGCATTTT. Amino acid sequence: CSAKVRGDSNQPQHF. The chain recombines TRBV20-1 with TRBJ1-5, with a tentative D call TRBD1 (6 bases). This CDR3 has 15 residues. From germline, CDR1 is DFQATT and CDR2 SNEGSKA (reference sequence). The V end was cut by 4 bases, the J end by 0 bases, with 13 bases between.

This clone was observed many times. The chain links TRBV5-1 to TRBJ2-1, with TRBD2 matching 8 bases. The CDR3 loop spans 17 amino acids. V lost 1 base, J lost 1 base, and 7 bases stayed unmatched. Germline values: CDR1 SGHRS, CDR2 YFSETQ. CDR3 nucleotides: TGCGCCAGCAGCTTGAGTCGGGAGGGGGGATCCTACAATGAGCAGTTCTTC. Its translation: CASSLSREGGSYNEQFF.

This clone showed up just a few times. A much larger clone lies a single base off, so this may be a read error. The J gene is TRBJ1-5, the V gene TRBV6-1; D is unclear. CDR3 length: 13 residues. Trimming stripped 6 bases from V and 7 bases from J, with 13 bases between. Germline V gives CDR1 MNHNS, CDR2 SASEGT. The DNA of the CDR3 is TGTGCCAGCAGCCCTCAGCCGTGCCAGCCCCAGCATTTT. Translating it yields CASSPQPCQPQHF.

The rearrangement joins TRBV11-2 to TRBJ2-1; 9 positions agree with TRBD2. The trim removed 4 bases at V and 5 bases at J, leaving 9 bases unmatched. Per the germline V gene, CDR1 is SGHAT and CDR2 is FQNNGV. The length of the CDR3 is 16 residues. CDR3 protein: CASSSRTSVLHNEQFF. Written as DNA, the CDR3 is TGTGCCAGCAGCTCCAGGACTAGCGTACTTCACAATGAGCAGTTCTTC.

In its sample, this clone was seen many times. A clone one base away is much larger, so this may be a read error. The V and J genes are TRBV6-1 and TRBJ2-7; no clear D. Per germline, CDR1 MNHNS and CDR2 SASEGT. The ends were cut back, 6 bases at V and 3 bases at J, with 12 bases in the middle. The CDR3 has 13 amino acids. The CDR3 is CASSRGWDYEQYF. The CDR3 region has the DNA TGTGCCAGCAGCCGTGGTTGGGACTACGAGCAGTACTTC.

This clone has ten or more counts. V gene TRBV5-6 combines with J gene TRBJ2-7; tentative D call: TRBD1 (5 bases). The CDR3 totals 14 residues. CDR1 and CDR2 (germline): SGHDT, YYEEEE. Trimming took off 1 base at V and 4 bases at J, with 12 bases between the two ends. The CDR3 loop reads CASSLKGMLYEQYF. DNA for the CDR3: TGTGCCAGCAGCTTGAAGGGGATGTTATACGAGCAGTACTTC.

This clone is labeled medium-sized. The chain combines TRBV6-2 or TRBV6-3 with TRBJ2-1, with TRBD2 matching 11 bases. Germline V CDR1 and CDR2: MNHEY, SVGEGT. This CDR3 contains 17 residues. Trimming removed 5 bases from V and 4 bases from J; junction bases left unmatched: 10. The CDR3 DNA reads as TGTGCCAGCAGTCAAAGACTAGCGGGGAATGCATACAATGAGCAGTTCTTC. Amino acids: CASSQRLAGNAYNEQFF.

By its share, this clone is medium-sized. The gene calls are TRBV28 and TRBJ1-3; D not certain. CDR3 size: 14 residues. Trimming removed 5 bases from V and 0 bases from J, with 8 bases in between. Germline V CDR1 and CDR2: MDHEN, SYDVKM. DNA of the CDR3: TGTGCCAGCAGTGTAGGGAACTCTGGAAACACCATATATTTT. It specifies CASSVGNSGNTIYF.

This sequence joins TRBV28 and TRBJ2-7, with 7 bases aligning to TRBD1. The CDR3 runs 16 residues. The V segment lost 2 bases and the J segment 1 base; nucleotides outside the gene matches: 8. The germline V gene has CDR1 MDHEN and CDR2 SYDVKM. CDR3 sequence reads: CASSLHYRGWSYEQYF. CDR3 bases: TGTGCCAGCAGTTTACACTACAGGGGATGGTCCTACGAGCAGTACTTC. The whole variable domain, filled in from reference TRBV28 and TRBJ2-7, reads DVKVTQSSRYLVKRTGEKVFLECVQDMDHENMFWYRQDPGLGLRLIYFSYDVKMKEKGDIPEGYSVSREKKERFSLILESASTNQTSMYLCASSLHYRGWSYEQYFGPGTRLTVT.

Judged by abundance, this clone is medium-sized (0.01 to 0.1%). The rearrangement uses TRBV2 and TRBJ1-2, with TRBD1 matching 7 bases. The CDR3 runs to 13 residues. Germline CDR1 and CDR2: SNHLY and FYNNEI. Trimming at V came to 7 bases and at J to 7 bases, leaving 9 bases not matched to a gene. CDR3 residues: CASTRQGRGGYTF. CDR3 nucleotide sequence: TGTGCCAGCACCCGACAGGGTAGGGGTGGCTACACCTTC.